One and the same sample provided the 25 T cell receptor beta chains below, sequenced in a study of shared T cell receptors in the human thymus. Method: immunoSEQ multiplex PCR; TCRdb's copy keeps in-frame clones and lacks some. The sample lists 55,000 to 75,000 clones, nearly 95% occurring once. The sample was thymocytes. The receptors shown here come from a human donor.

The gene calls are TRBV28 and TRBJ2-7; D remains unclear. Trimming removed 4 bases at V and 0 bases at J, with 13 bases between. Germline assignment: CDR1 MDHEN and CDR2 SYDVKM. CDR3 length: 15 amino acids. The DNA of the CDR3 is TGTGCCAGCAGTTCCCCCTTCTGGGGCTCCTACGAGCAGTACTTC. Its translation is CASSSPFWGSYEQYF.

The chain has TRBV4-1 and TRBJ2-3; 11 nucleotides line up with TRBD2. The J segment lost 1 base and the V segment lost 0 bases, leaving 3 bases of the junction unmatched. The CDR3 is 17 residues long. Looked up from germline, CDR1 is MGHRA and CDR2 is YSYEKL. Written as DNA, the CDR3 is TGCGCCAGCAGCCAAGAAGCGACTAGCGGGGGCACAGATACGCAGTATTTT. Amino acid sequence: CASSQEATSGGTDTQYF.

The CDR3 loop is CASRQTYGYTF. The CDR3 nucleotides read TGTGCCAGTAGACAAACCTATGGCTACACCTTC. The chain joins TRBV19 to TRBJ1-2; D uncertain. The V gene lost 6 bases and the J gene lost 4 bases, with 6 bases spanning the gap. The CDR3 has 11 amino acids. Germline-derived CDR1 and CDR2 are LNHDA and SQIVND (reference sequence).

The V gene is TRBV15, the J gene TRBJ1-1; the D is unclear. Trimming pared 0 bases from V and 11 bases from J, leaving 28 bases between. The length of the CDR3 is 18 residues. Germline-derived CDR1 and CDR2 are LNHNV and YYDKDF (reference sequence). CDR3 sequence (DNA): TGTGCCACCAGCAGAGAGTACCCGGACGGAGAGGCCCCCCGTGAGGCTTTCTTT. Amino acids: CATSREYPDGEAPREAFF.

The chain couples TRBV18 to TRBJ1-2; 7 bases match TRBD1. The CDR3 spans 14 residues. Germline V lookup: CDR1 KGHSH, CDR2 LQKENI. The J segment lost 2 bases and the V segment lost 0 bases, leaving 0 bases of the junction unmatched. The chain's CDR3 is CASSPPGQNYGYTF. DNA of the CDR3: TGTGCCAGCTCACCACCGGGACAGAACTATGGCTACACCTTC.

The chain joins TRBV15 to TRBJ1-2, with D uncertain. Germline loops: CDR1 LNHNV, CDR2 YYDKDF (reference sequence). This CDR3 comprises 16 residues. V lost 1 base, J lost 10 bases, and 22 bases lay in between. This chain's CDR3 is CATSRAYQVLTPPYTF. The CDR3 nucleotides are TGTGCCACCAGCAGAGCGTATCAAGTCCTAACACCCCCCTACACCTTC.

The chain carries TRBV10-3 and TRBJ1-1; D is ambiguous. This CDR3 spans 16 amino acids. V was cut by 6 bases and J by 4 bases, with 21 bases left in between. Germline assignment: CDR1 ENHRY and CDR2 SYGVKD. CDR3 protein: CAISPGERAFSTEAFF. The CDR3, as DNA: TGTGCCATCAGCCCCGGGGAGAGGGCCTTTTCCACTGAAGCTTTCTTT.

The chain uses TRBV5-8 and TRBJ1-6; 10 bases agree with TRBD1. The CDR3 is made up of 18 amino acids. The V gene end was trimmed by 5 bases and the J gene end by 3 bases; junction bases not matched to a gene: 11. The germline CDR1 and CDR2 sequences are SGHTS and YDEGEE. The CDR3 nucleotides read TGTGCCAGCAGTTATAGTTCGGGACAGGGGATCTATAATTCACCCCTCCACTTT. It encodes CASSYSSGQGIYNSPLHF. The whole variable domain, remainder taken from reference TRBV5-8 and TRBJ1-6, is EAGVTQSPTHLIKTRGQQATLRCSPISGHTSVYWYQQALGLGLQFLLWYDEGEERNRGNFPPRFSGRQFPNYSSELNVNALELEDSALYLCASSYSSGQGIYNSPLHFGNGTRLTVT.

This sequence joins TRBV28 and TRBJ1-5; perhaps TRBD1 as D (6 bases). Germline lookup yields CDR1 MDHEN and CDR2 SYDVKM. Trimming took off 5 bases at V and 10 bases at J, with 12 bases between the two ends. This CDR3 is 12 amino acids long. CDR3 bases: TGTGCCAGCAGTATTCACAGGGAACCCCAGCATTTT. This encodes CASSIHREPQHF.

The rearrangement joins TRBV15 to TRBJ1-1; D might be TRBD1 (6 bases). The CDR3 is 16 residues long. V lost 3 bases to trimming and J lost 0 bases, with 14 bases between them. Germline V lookup: CDR1 LNHNV, CDR2 YYDKDF (reference sequence). CDR3 region: CATSRRRTAMNTEAFF. CDR3 DNA sequence: TGTGCCACCAGCAGGCGGAGGACAGCTATGAACACTGAAGCTTTCTTT.

V gene TRBV19 combines with J gene TRBJ1-6; possible D gene TRBD1, 6 bases. Trimming took 0 bases from V and 5 from J, leaving 23 bases between them. Germline CDR1 and CDR2: LNHDA and SQIVND (reference sequence). This CDR3 has 20 residues. The CDR3 protein is CASSIDRYSRGYDDNSPLHF. CDR3 in DNA: TGTGCCAGTAGTATAGATCGTTATAGTAGGGGGTACGACGATAATTCACCCCTCCACTTT.

This clone was seen just once. The genes are TRBV2 and TRBJ2-1; TRBD2 matches 16 bases. V lost 7 bases to trimming and J lost 2 bases; unmatched junction nucleotides: 5. The CDR3 has 17 residues. The germline V gene has CDR1 SNHLY and CDR2 FYNNEI. The CDR3 nucleotides read TGTGCCAGCACCGAAGGGACTAGCGGGGGGGCCTACAATGAGCAGTTCTTC. Translation gives CASTEGTSGGAYNEQFF.

The chain is built from TRBV5-1 and TRBJ2-7; 9 bases are a match to TRBD1. After removal of 1 base from V and 4 bases from J, the junction contained 21 bases not matched to a gene. This CDR3 spans 20 amino acids. Per the germline V gene, CDR1 is SGHRS and CDR2 is YFSETQ. The CDR3, as DNA: TGCGCCAGCAGCTTGACTGGGACAGGGATCGTCGAATCTAAGGGGTACGAGCAGTACTTC. Its translation: CASSLTGTGIVESKGYEQYF.

In this sample, this clone turned up once. The rearrangement links TRBV4-1 to TRBJ1-3; no firm D call. CDR3 size: 15 residues. V lost 0 bases, J lost 0 bases, and 6 bases lay in between. The germline gives CDR1 MGHRA, CDR2 YSYEKL. The CDR3 DNA sequence: TGCGCCAGCAGCCAAGAGGCGAGCTCTGGAAACACCATATATTTT. Translation gives CASSQEASSGNTIYF.

The CDR3, as DNA: TGTGCCAGCAGCTGGACGGAGTCTCCCGAGCAGTTCTTC. Encoded protein: CASSWTESPEQFF. V gene TRBV7-2 combines with J gene TRBJ2-1; D not certain. Germline CDR1 SGHTA, CDR2 FQGNSA. The ends were cut back, 4 bases at V and 10 bases at J, with 14 bases in the middle. The CDR3 length is 13 residues. Together with reference TRBV7-2 and TRBJ2-1, the CDR3 gives the full variable domain: GAGVSQSPSNKVTEKGKDVELRCDPISGHTALYWYRQSLGQGLEFLIYFQGNSAPDKSGLPSDRFSAERTGGSVSTLTIQRTQQEDSAVYLCASSWTESPEQFFGPGTRLTVL.

This chain links TRBV4-2 with TRBJ2-1; 10 bases are a match to TRBD2. Germline V gene lookup returns CDR1 LGHNA and CDR2 YNFKEQ. The CDR3 runs 16 residues. V lost 3 bases, J lost 8 bases, and 10 bases stayed unmatched. CDR3 nucleotides: TGTGCCAGCAGCCAGAGAGGGAGCGGGGGGGCCGATGAGCAGTTCTTC. This encodes CASSQRGSGGADEQFF.

The V call is TRBV4-1, the J call TRBJ1-1; 9 nucleotides align to TRBD1. The CDR3 spans 16 residues. Germline CDR1 reads MGHRA; CDR2 reads YSYEKL. V trimming: 6 bases; J trimming: 0 bases; junction bases outside the gene matches: 8. CDR3 loop: CASRRTGADMNTEAFF. In nucleotides, the CDR3 is TGCGCCAGCAGACGGACAGGGGCCGACATGAACACTGAAGCTTTCTTT.

The genes are TRBV4-1 and TRBJ2-7; tentatively, D is TRBD2 (6 bases). Deletions cut 0 bases from V and 6 bases from J, with 21 bases between. This CDR3 comprises 17 residues. Germline V gives CDR1 MGHRA, CDR2 YSYEKL. As DNA, the CDR3 is TGCGCCAGCAGCCAAGATCTGGGGCGGGGTCGTGTCGGCGAGCAGTACTTC. It translates to CASSQDLGRGRVGEQYF.

This rearrangement joins TRBV25-1 to TRBJ2-3; D ambiguous. This CDR3 is 16 amino acids long. Per the germline V gene, CDR1 is MGHDK and CDR2 is SYGVNS. Trimming stripped 3 bases from V and 0 bases from J, with 13 bases between. The CDR3 bases are TGTGCCAGCAGTGATCTGGTCTTCCCTAGCACAGATACGCAGTATTTT. It specifies CASSDLVFPSTDTQYF. The variable domain in full, with the rest retrieved from reference TRBV25-1 and TRBJ2-3, is EADIYQTPRYLVIGTGKKITLECSQTMGHDKMYWYQQDPGMELHLIHYSYGVNSTEKGDLSSESTVSRIRTEHFPLTLESARPSHTSQYLCASSDLVFPSTDTQYFGPGTRLTVL.

V gene TRBV5-1 combines with J gene TRBJ1-1; D gene uncertain. The CDR3 contains 16 residues. Germline V gene lookup returns CDR1 SGHRS and CDR2 YFSETQ. Trimming cost V 0 bases and J 0 bases, with 12 bases left between them. The CDR3 DNA reads TGCGCCAGCAGCTTGGCGGAGGGTTTGATGAACACTGAAGCTTTCTTT. Translating it yields CASSLAEGLMNTEAFF.

The CDR3 loop reads CSVVRGTGEKETQYF. Written as DNA, the CDR3 is TGCAGCGTTGTCAGAGGGACAGGGGAAAAAGAGACCCAGTACTTC. The chain links TRBV29-1 to TRBJ2-5, with 10 bases identical to TRBD1. Germline V gene sequence: CDR1 SQVTM, CDR2 ANQGSEA. V lost 4 bases and J lost 3; bases outside the gene matches: 8. This CDR3 comprises 15 residues.

This chain connects TRBV10-3 to TRBJ1-4, with D maybe TRBD1 (5 bases). CDR1 and CDR2 (germline): ENHRY, SYGVKD. The V and J ends lost 11 bases and 8 bases respectively, with 12 bases between them. The CDR3 runs to 11 residues. The DNA for the CDR3 is TGTGCCGTCCGACGGGACGAAAAACTGTTTTTT. Translating gives CAVRRDEKLFF.

This clone was recorded once. The V and J genes are TRBV7-2 and TRBJ2-7; the match to TRBD2 covers 13 bases. Germline lookup yields CDR1 SGHTA and CDR2 FQGNSA. With V trimmed by 5 bases and J by 2 bases, 12 bases remained unmatched. This CDR3 contains 18 residues. CDR3 nucleotide sequence: TGTGCCAGCAGCCCACCCCGGACTAGCGGGGGCCTTCCCTACGAGCAGTACTTC. Amino acid sequence: CASSPPRTSGGLPYEQYF.

The chain couples TRBV2 to TRBJ2-2; 7 bases line up with TRBD1. This CDR3 has 14 residues. Per germline, CDR1 SNHLY and CDR2 FYNNEI. Trimming at V came to 10 bases and at J to 5 bases, leaving 10 bases not matched to a gene. The CDR3 nucleotides read TGTGCCATACCAACAGGGGTTGAAACCGGGGAGCTGTTTTTT. It codes for CAIPTGVETGELFF.

The V and J genes are TRBV9 and TRBJ2-5; TRBD1 matches at 9 bases. The CDR3 has 12 amino acids. The J segment lost 11 bases and the V segment lost 5 bases, leaving 7 bases of the junction unmatched. Germline V gene data show CDR1 as SGDLS and CDR2 as YYNGEE. Here the CDR3 reads CASRPGQGPQYF. As DNA, the CDR3 is TGTGCCAGCAGACCGGGACAGGGTCCGCAGTACTTC.